Here is one T cell receptor (beta chain) with its context. The sample originates from a study of blood T cell repertoires in COVID-19. This CDR3 region has 16 residues. Profiled with immunoSEQ multiplex PCR; TCRdb holds only in-frame clones, not every one. This sample has fewer than 250,000 clones, with more than 75% found just once. The sequence derives from a middle-aged man with acute or convalescent COVID-19. The gene calls are TRBV12-1 and TRBJ1-5; the table calls TRBD1, which could not be checked here. TRBV12-1 represents a pseudogene. Sequencing was performed on peripheral blood. The CDR3 loop is CASSWGTENSNQPQHF. The CDR3 bases are TGTGCCAGCAGCTGGGGGACAGAGAATAGCAATCAGCCCCAGCATTTT.